The clone carrying this T cell receptor (beta chain) was seen more than once but under ten times. With 11 bases clipped from V and 2 bases from J, the junction kept 7 bases outside the gene matches. The CDR3 loop spans 15 amino acids. CDR1 is ENHRY and CDR2 is SYGVKD in the germline V gene. The source of the sample is a study of blood T cell repertoires in COVID-19. In the original workflow: Reference gene primer amplification yielded estimated nucleated cell counts. Sequenced by immunoSEQ multiplex PCR; TCRdb stores in-frame clones only, minus some. V, J and clone size derive from that table, while D and trimming were established from the DNA sequence. The data hold around 150,000 clones, with 90% to 95% observed a single time.

This receptor was identified in a woman aged 45-65 years with acute or convalescent COVID-19. This chain uses TRBV10-3 with TRBJ2-7; TRBD2 aligns across 15 bases. Material: peripheral blood. The CDR3 region has the DNA TGTGCCTCTGGACTAGCGGGAGGGCCGACCTACGAGCAGTACTTC. Translation gives CASGLAGGPTYEQYF.